This entry lists 32 T cell receptor beta chains sequenced from one sample in a study of memory CD4+ T cells and cytomegalovirus serostatus. The sort gate was single viable CD3+CD4+CD8-CD45RO+ cells for memory CD4+ T cells. Method: immunoSEQ multiplex PCR; TCRdb's copy keeps in-frame clones and lacks some. The sample holds about 82,000 clones, approximately 84% seen once. The sequenced material came from memory CD4+ T cells from blood. These receptors were obtained from an adult in good health and CMV-seronegative.

This clone was counted a single time. The rearrangement uses TRBV10-3 and TRBJ2-7; D might be TRBD2 (6 bases). The CDR3 loop spans 12 amino acids. Germline V lookup: CDR1 ENHRY, CDR2 SYGVKD. Trimming cost V 4 bases and J 5 bases, with 9 bases left between them. CDR3 bases: TGTGCCATCAGTGGAGCTAGCGACGAGCAGTACTTC. Encoded protein: CAISGASDEQYF.

This chain connects TRBV4-3 to TRBJ2-2; D remains unclear. V gave up 1 base and J gave up 7 bases, with 19 bases separating them. This CDR3 has 17 amino acids. In germline, CDR1 is LGHNA, CDR2 YSLEER. The CDR3 spells CASSQAMTRRAGGELFF. The CDR3 nucleotides read TGCGCCAGCAGCCAAGCTATGACCCGACGGGCCGGCGGGGAGCTGTTTTTT.

V gene TRBV28 combines with J gene TRBJ1-2; D call uncertain. With 2 bases removed from V and 2 bases from J, the gap between germline ends came to 6 bases. CDR3 length: 13 residues. CDR1 and CDR2 (germline): MDHEN, SYDVKM. The CDR3 region is CASSLTQNYGYTF. The CDR3 region has the DNA TGTGCCAGCAGTTTAACCCAAAACTATGGCTACACCTTC.

This clone appeared a few times. This chain links TRBV13 with TRBJ2-1; TRBD2 agrees at 11 bases. The J segment lost 7 bases and the V segment lost 5 bases, leaving 7 bases of the junction unmatched. This CDR3 has 15 residues. The germline V gene has CDR1 PRHDT and CDR2 FYEKMQ (reference sequence). CDR3 sequence (DNA): TGTGCCAGCAGCCCTGGAGGGACTAGCGGTAATGAGCAGTTCTTC. This sequence encodes CASSPGGTSGNEQFF.

CDR3 DNA: TGCGCCAGCAGCTTGAATCCCGGGGGCAACAATGAGCAGTTCTTC. Translation gives CASSLNPGGNNEQFF. The chain carries TRBV5-1 and TRBJ2-1; possibly TRBD1 or TRBD2 for D (6 bases each). V dropped 1 base and J dropped 5 bases, with 13 bases sitting between them. The CDR3 has 15 residues. Germline assignment: CDR1 SGHRS and CDR2 YFSETQ.

Of note for this clone: This specimen includes other DNA sequences encoding the same CDR3. CDR3 nucleotides: TGCGCCAGCAGCTTGGCCAGGGATCCAACTAATGAAAAACTGTTTTTT. Translated, it gives CASSLARDPTNEKLFF. V gene TRBV5-1 combines with J gene TRBJ1-4; a weak D match, TRBD1 (5 bases). V was cut by 0 bases and J by 0 bases, with 9 bases left in between. Per the germline V gene, CDR1 is SGHRS and CDR2 is YFSETQ. The CDR3 sequence is 16 residues long.

V usage is TRBV5-1 and J usage is TRBJ2-2; no clear D. V gave up 5 bases and J gave up 6 bases, with 14 bases separating them. CDR1 is SGHRS and CDR2 is YFSETQ in the germline V gene. The CDR3 is 14 residues long. The CDR3 region is CASRLTPQAGELFF. The DNA for the CDR3 is TGCGCCAGCAGGCTGACTCCTCAGGCCGGGGAGCTGTTTTTT.

The chain recombines TRBV4-3 with TRBJ1-3; D is uncertain. Trimming took off 2 bases at V and 8 bases at J, with 16 bases between the two ends. This CDR3 has 15 residues. Looked up from germline, CDR1 is LGHNA and CDR2 is YSLEER. CDR3 amino acids: CASSQSGESTHTIYF. CDR3 in DNA: TGCGCCAGCAGCCAAAGTGGGGAATCAACGCACACCATATATTTT.

This chain links TRBV30 with TRBJ1-2; possibly TRBD1 for D (6 bases). Per germline, CDR1 GTSNPN and CDR2 SVGIG (reference sequence). V lost 6 bases and J 5 bases, leaving 19 bases between the germline ends. There are 14 residues in the CDR3. CDR3 in DNA: TGTGCCTGCCTTTCCGGGGGCGGTAATTATGGCTACACCTTC. Translated, it gives CACLSGGGNYGYTF.

The chain links TRBV18 to TRBJ2-5, with TRBD2 identical over 8 bases. V was pared by 6 bases and J by 2 bases, with 20 bases of the junction left unmatched. The CDR3 has 19 amino acids. CDR1 KGHSH and CDR2 LQKENI come from the germline V gene. In nucleotides, the CDR3 is TGTGCCAGCTCTCTCATAACCGTGGTCGGCGGGGGGAAACAAGAGACCCAGTACTTC. Its translation is CASSLITVVGGGKQETQYF.

The chain links TRBV28 to TRBJ2-5, with 8 positions matching TRBD2. The germline V gene encodes CDR1 MDHEN and CDR2 SYDVKM. The CDR3 runs 15 residues. Unmatched junction bases numbered 12, after V lost 7 bases and J lost 5 bases. CDR3 protein: CASTTRRGGPETQYF. For the CDR3, the DNA is TGTGCCAGCACTACCCGTCGGGGGGGGCCGGAGACCCAGTACTTC.

The chain employs TRBV10-3 and TRBJ1-1, with D unresolved. Germline assignment: CDR1 ENHRY and CDR2 SYGVKD. The CDR3 is 16 residues long. V was pared by 0 bases and J by 2 bases, with 13 bases between. CDR3 sequence (DNA): TGTGCCATCAGTGAGTCTCAAGGACGGGCCAACACTGAAGCTTTCTTT. It is translated as CAISESQGRANTEAFF.

CDR3 DNA: TGCGCCAGCAGTGACCCATCCCTCGGGGTAGCTTTCTTT. Its translation is CASSDPSLGVAFF. The genes are TRBV10-1 and TRBJ1-1; D gene uncertain. V was pared by 3 bases and J by 10 bases, with 15 bases between. Germline V gives CDR1 WNHNN, CDR2 SYGVQD (reference sequence). The CDR3 is 13 residues long.

The gene calls are TRBV13 and TRBJ1-2; a weak D match, TRBD1 (5 bases). Germline V gene sequence: CDR1 PRHDT, CDR2 FYEKMQ (reference sequence). With 8 bases removed from V and 3 bases from J, the gap between germline ends came to 13 bases. The CDR3 covers 13 residues. CDR3 protein: CASRRTKDYGYTF. CDR3 coding DNA: TGTGCCAGCCGAAGGACAAAGGACTATGGCTACACCTTC.

This clone appeared a few times. The chain employs TRBV5-1 and TRBJ2-1, with D perhaps TRBD1 (6 bases). This CDR3 region has 14 residues. CDR1 is SGHRS and CDR2 is YFSETQ in the germline V gene. V was clipped by 5 bases and J by 6 bases, with 15 bases between them. The CDR3 DNA is TGCGCCAGCAGTTTCACAGGGAATCGCAATGAGCAGTTCTTC. Its translation: CASSFTGNRNEQFF. Combining the CDR3 with reference TRBV5-1 and TRBJ2-1 gives the whole variable domain KAGVTQTPRYLIKTRGQQVTLSCSPISGHRSVSWYQQTPGQGLQFLFEYFSETQRNKGNFPGRFSGRQFSNSRSEMNVSTLELGDSALYLCASSFTGNRNEQFFGPGTRLTVL.

The DNA for the CDR3 is TGTGCCAGTAGTTCTCAGGGGACAGGGAACGAGCAGTACTTC. It yields the protein CASSSQGTGNEQYF. The chain employs TRBV19 and TRBJ2-7; 9 bases line up with TRBD1. Germline-derived CDR1 and CDR2 are LNHDA and SQIVND (reference sequence). V shed 5 bases and J 5 bases; nucleotides not matched to a gene: 7. The CDR3 runs to 14 residues.

The chain carries TRBV29-1 and TRBJ1-5; the D gene is possibly TRBD1 (5 bases). V lost 3 bases to trimming and J lost 7 bases, with 13 bases between them. CDR1 and CDR2 (germline): SQVTM, ANQGSEA. This CDR3 region has 13 residues. Here the CDR3 DNA reads TGCAGCGTTGAGTGGGGGGACGGACAGCCCCAGCATTTT. Its translation is CSVEWGDGQPQHF.

The chain carries TRBV5-4 and TRBJ2-7; TRBD1 might be the D (6 bases). The V and J ends lost 4 bases and 6 bases respectively, with 23 bases between them. CDR3 size: 16 residues. Germline values: CDR1 SGHNT, CDR2 YYREEE (reference sequence). The CDR3 sequence: CASSPAVGAHLGEQYF. The CDR3 region has the DNA TGTGCCAGCAGCCCAGCGGTGGGGGCGCATTTAGGCGAGCAGTACTTC.

The chain has TRBV7-6 and TRBJ2-2, with 10 bases identical to TRBD1. Losses at the gene ends were 4 bases for V and 1 base for J; bases not matched to a gene: 3. This CDR3 has 16 residues. Germline CDR1 and CDR2: SGHVS and FNYEAQ. In DNA form, the CDR3 reads TGTGCCAGCAGCTGGACAGGGGGTCAGAACACCGGGGAGCTGTTTTTT. This sequence encodes CASSWTGGQNTGELFF.

This clone was seen only once. V is TRBV30 and J is TRBJ2-7; no reliable D call. CDR3 size: 11 residues. CDR1 is GTSNPN and CDR2 is SVGIG in the germline V gene (reference sequence). Trimming took off 2 bases at V and 6 bases at J, with 8 bases between the two ends. CDR3 in amino acids: CAWSLELEQYF. The CDR3 DNA follows: TGTGCCTGGAGTTTGGAGCTCGAGCAGTACTTC.

This clone showed up just once. The gene calls are TRBV4-1 and TRBJ2-3; 10 bases line up with TRBD1. V was clipped by 0 bases and J by 0 bases; unmatched bases: 3. Germline V gives CDR1 MGHRA, CDR2 YSYEKL. The CDR3 loop spans 17 amino acids. The CDR3 loop reads CASSQDGTGASTDTQYF. CDR3 DNA: TGCGCCAGCAGCCAAGACGGGACAGGGGCGAGCACAGATACGCAGTATTTT.

The V gene is TRBV2, the J gene TRBJ2-7; D might be TRBD1 or TRBD2, each matching 7 bases. Germline V gene data show CDR1 as SNHLY and CDR2 as FYNNEI. This CDR3 has 15 amino acids. Deletions cut 11 bases from V and 5 bases from J, with 25 bases between. CDR3 nucleotide sequence: TGTGCCGGGGGGGACAGTTCGGAAGTTCTCCACGAGCAGTACTTC. Protein: CAGGDSSEVLHEQYF.

The V and J genes are TRBV15 and TRBJ2-3; 8 nucleotides align to TRBD1. The CDR3 extends over 19 amino acids. The germline gives CDR1 LNHNV, CDR2 YYDKDF (reference sequence). Trimming took 2 bases from V and 3 from J; bases not matched to a gene: 16. CDR3 DNA sequence: TGTGCCACCAGCAGATATAGACCTTTACAGGGGGTAATAACAGATACGCAGTATTTT. Amino acids: CATSRYRPLQGVITDTQYF.

The rearrangement uses TRBV5-1 and TRBJ1-2; 9 bases match TRBD1. Trimming took 4 bases from V and 6 from J; bases not matched to a gene: 7. The germline V gene encodes CDR1 SGHRS and CDR2 YFSETQ. CDR3 length: 14 amino acids. For the CDR3, the DNA is TGCGCCAGCAGCGTGAACAGGGGGCAGGATGGCTACACCTTC. Protein product: CASSVNRGQDGYTF.

The chain links TRBV2 to TRBJ1-2; maybe TRBD1 (5 bases). Trimming stripped 5 bases from V and 8 bases from J, with 9 bases between. The CDR3 runs to 11 residues. Germline loops: CDR1 SNHLY, CDR2 FYNNEI. CDR3 region: CASSMGRGYTF. The DNA for the CDR3 is TGTGCCAGCAGTATGGGGCGAGGCTACACCTTC.

This chain joins TRBV18 and TRBJ2-7; unclear D gene. Germline CDR1 is KGHSH and CDR2 is LQKENI. The CDR3 runs 12 residues. The V end was cut by 3 bases, the J end by 2 bases, with 5 bases between. As DNA, the CDR3 is TGTGCCAGCTCACCGGACCCCTACGAGCAGTACTTC. Translated: CASSPDPYEQYF.

The chain uses TRBV10-3 and TRBJ2-1; the match to TRBD1 covers 9 bases. V shed 5 bases, J shed 3 bases, and the junction held 11 bases outside the gene matches. Germline V gene sequence: CDR1 ENHRY, CDR2 SYGVKD. The CDR3 is made up of 17 amino acids. The CDR3 region has the DNA TGTGCCATCAGTCCAATGGGACAGGGTAGCTTCTACAATGAGCAGTTCTTC. This sequence encodes CAISPMGQGSFYNEQFF.

The chain employs TRBV13 and TRBJ2-3; D is ambiguous. The CDR3 has 15 amino acids. From germline, CDR1 is PRHDT and CDR2 FYEKMQ (reference sequence). Trimming pared 8 bases from V and 6 bases from J, leaving 21 bases between. The CDR3 nucleotides are TGTGCCAGCGCCTTCAGAACGGCGGAAGCGGATACGCAGTATTTT. Amino acid sequence: CASAFRTAEADTQYF.

The sample holds one count of this clone. This chain connects TRBV7-8 to TRBJ1-5; D perhaps matches TRBD1 (5 bases). Trimming removed 1 base at V and 6 bases at J, with 13 bases between. Germline V gene data show CDR1 as SGHVS and CDR2 as FQNEAQ. The length of the CDR3 is 15 residues. CDR3 nucleotide sequence: TGTGCCAGCAGCTTAGGCAGGGCAGAGGGTCAGCCCCAGCATTTT. Translating it yields CASSLGRAEGQPQHF.

The chain links TRBV6-1 to TRBJ2-7; a weak D match, TRBD1 (5 bases). The germline V gene has CDR1 MNHNS and CDR2 SASEGT. V lost 4 bases to trimming and J lost 6 bases, with 16 bases between them. The CDR3 is made up of 14 amino acids. The CDR3: CASSVGLQGREQYF. Here the CDR3 DNA reads TGTGCCAGCAGTGTCGGCCTCCAGGGCCGCGAGCAGTACTTC.

The V call is TRBV10-2, the J call TRBJ1-5, with no clear D. The V gene's germline CDR1 is WSHSY and CDR2 SAAADI. This CDR3 is built from 13 residues. The V end was cut by 0 bases, the J end by 10 bases, with 10 bases between. The CDR3 loop is CASSESNRSPQHF. In nucleotides, the CDR3 is TGCGCCAGCAGTGAGTCGAATAGAAGTCCCCAGCATTTT.

The rearrangement uses TRBV5-5 and TRBJ2-2; 11 bases line up with TRBD2. The germline V gene encodes CDR1 SGHKS and CDR2 YYEKEE (reference sequence). CDR3 length equals 18 residues. V shed 6 bases and J 1 base; nucleotides not matched to a gene: 11. CDR3 in DNA: TGTGCCAGCACAGCATCCGCTAGCGGGGGGATGAACACCGGGGAGCTGTTTTTT. Encoded protein: CASTASASGGMNTGELFF.